This is a list of T cell receptor beta chains from one sample in a study of cytomegalovirus exposure and HLA in healthy donors. Assay: immunoSEQ multiplex PCR; the TCRdb copy retains only in-frame clones and omits some. The table records more than 80,000 clones, roughly 75% of them present only once. The sequenced sample was PBMCs. These TCRs come from a man in his forties in good health and CMV-seronegative. Both conserved end residues are part of each CDR3. D genes are given only for firm matches. Clone size is given for some rows only: seen once, a few or many times, or a class if the clone is expanded.

size	J	D	V	DNA	CDR3
.	TRBJ2-7	TRBD1	TRBV6-1	TGTGCCAGCAGTGAAGCCGACAGGGGCTACGAGCAGTACTTC	CASSEADRGYEQYF
.	TRBJ1-2	TRBD1	TRBV5-1	TGCGCCAGCAGCTTGACAGGGGGCGCCTATGGCTACACCTTC	CASSLTGGAYGYTF
.	TRBJ2-1	TRBD1	TRBV5-4	TGTGCCAGCAGCTCGGGGGACAGGGGGCGTCATGAAGGTGAGCAGTTCTTC	CASSSGDRGRHEGEQFF
few	TRBJ1-5	.	TRBV30	TGTGCCTGGAGTTCTCCGTTGGCTCAGCCCCAGCATTTT	CAWSSPLAQPQHF
.	TRBJ2-2	TRBD2	TRBV19	TGTGCCAGTAGTATTGGCGGGGGGGTCACCGGGGAGCTGTTTTTT	CASSIGGGVTGELFF
once	TRBJ2-7	TRBD1	TRBV10-3	TGTGCCATCAGTGAGCCGACCCCCGGGACAGGGCGTGTAGAGCAGTACTTC	CAISEPTPGTGRVEQYF
.	TRBJ2-1	TRBD2	TRBV6-5	TGTGCCAGCAGGTCGACTAGCGGGAGCTACAATGAGCAGTTCTTC	CASRSTSGSYNEQFF
.	TRBJ2-7	.	TRBV29-1	TGCAGCGTCCGGACACAGGTCCTGTACGAGCAGTACTTC	CSVRTQVLYEQYF
.	TRBJ2-7	.	TRBV7-8	TGTGCCAGCAGCTTAGCAGGGGCGGTCGAGCAGTACTTC	CASSLAGAVEQYF
.	TRBJ2-2	.	TRBV11-1	TGTGCCAGCACCCCCAGGACGAACACCGGGGAGCTGTTTTTT	CASTPRTNTGELFF
.	TRBJ2-6	.	TRBV6-5	TGTGCCAGCAGCCAGGACAGCTCTGGGGCCAACGTCCTGACTTTC	CASSQDSSGANVLTF
.	TRBJ1-4	.	TRBV11-2	TGTGCCAGCAGCCGGGGGGCCGGGGGAATCGCAGAAAAACTGTTTTTT	CASSRGAGGIAEKLFF
once	TRBJ1-1	.	TRBV29-1	TGCAGCGTTACCAGAAACGGGGTCGACACTGAAGCTTTCTTT	CSVTRNGVDTEAFF
.	TRBJ1-2	TRBD1	TRBV5-1	TGCGCCAGCAGCACCCCGGGGACAGTGGGCTACACCTTC	CASSTPGTVGYTF
few	TRBJ1-2	.	TRBV9	TGTGCCAGCAGCGTAGCGGGGGGGGACTATGGCTACACCTTC	CASSVAGGDYGYTF
.	TRBJ1-2	.	TRBV7-8	TGTGCCAGCAGCTTAAGGCCCCCAGGGATGAACTATGGCTACACCTTC	CASSLRPPGMNYGYTF
once	TRBJ1-2	TRBD1	TRBV7-9	TGTGCCAGCAGCTCGGGGACAGGGGCAGGTACCTTC	CASSSGTGAGTF
.	TRBJ1-4	.	TRBV7-9	TGTGCCAGCAGGCCAGGCAGTACAACTAATGAAAAACTGTTTTTT	CASRPGSTTNEKLFF
.	TRBJ2-7	TRBD2	TRBV7-3	TGTGCCAGCAGCTTCACGGCGGGGGACGAGCAGTACTTC	CASSFTAGDEQYF
once	TRBJ2-2	TRBD2	TRBV5-4	TGTGCCAGCAGCTCGGGTAGCGGGGCTAACACCGGGGAGCTGTTTTTT	CASSSGSGANTGELFF
.	TRBJ1-3	TRBD1	TRBV6-5	TGTGCCAGCAGTCTCCACAGGGGTTCTGGAAACACCATATATTTT	CASSLHRGSGNTIYF
.	TRBJ2-7	.	TRBV2	TGTGCCAGCAGTGAGTTGACAGTCTACGAGCAGTACTTC	CASSELTVYEQYF
.	TRBJ1-3	.	TRBV5-1	TGCGCCAGCAGCTGGAACACCGGGACTGGGGGAAACACCATATATTTT	CASSWNTGTGGNTIYF
.	TRBJ2-1	TRBD2	TRBV7-9	TGTGCCAGCAGCTTAGCGCGACTAGCGGGGTTAGGTGAGCAGTTCTTC	CASSLARLAGLGEQFF
.	TRBJ1-1	.	TRBV10-3	TGTGCCATTCGGGAGGGGAACACTGAAGCTTTCTTT	CAIREGNTEAFF
.	TRBJ2-3	.	TRBV29-1	TGCAGCGTCGATGACAGAAGCACAGATACGCAGTATTTT	CSVDDRSTDTQYF
.	TRBJ2-3	TRBD2	TRBV7-2	TGTGCCAGCAGCTGGACTAGCGGGGGCACAGATACGCAGTATTTT	CASSWTSGGTDTQYF
.	TRBJ1-1	TRBD1	TRBV4-2	TGTGCCAGCAGCCCGGGACAGCTTGAAGCTTTCTTT	CASSPGQLEAFF
.	TRBJ1-5	TRBD1	TRBV4-1	TGCGCCAGCAGCCCCACAGGGGGCGGAGGTCAGCCCCAGCATTTT	CASSPTGGGGQPQHF
.	TRBJ1-2	.	TRBV10-3	TGTGCCATCAGTGAGACTACAGGGTTCGGGAACTATGGCTACACCTTC	CAISETTGFGNYGYTF
few	TRBJ2-1	TRBD1	TRBV6-5	TGTGCCAGCAGTTACCCCACAGGGGGCCATGAGCAGTTCTTC	CASSYPTGGHEQFF
.	TRBJ1-1	.	TRBV28	TGTGCCAGCAGTTTAGGCTGGACTGAAGCTTTCTTT	CASSLGWTEAFF
.	TRBJ1-1	.	TRBV18	TGTGCCAGCTCACCACCGGGGGGGCAGGGGAACACTGAAGCTTTCTTT	CASSPPGGQGNTEAFF
.	TRBJ1-6	.	TRBV14	TGTGCCAGCAGCCTTGGACAAAGGAATTCACCCCTCCACTTT	CASSLGQRNSPLHF
.	TRBJ2-7	TRBD2	TRBV29-1	TGCAGCGTGAGCCCCGGGAGGGGTTACGAGCAGTACTTC	CSVSPGRGYEQYF
few	TRBJ1-2	TRBD1	TRBV6-6	TGTGCCAGCAGTCTTACAGGGGATCCCAGCTACACCTTC	CASSLTGDPSYTF
.	TRBJ2-5	.	TRBV7-2	TGTGCCAGCAGCTTACAGGGTCCCGAGACCCAGTACTTC	CASSLQGPETQYF
.	TRBJ2-3	.	TRBV4-1	TGCGCCAGCAGCCAAGATAGAGGGAGCCAAGGGTTGGGCGATACGCAGTATTTT	CASSQDRGSQGLGDTQYF
.	TRBJ2-5	.	TRBV5-1	TGCGCCAGCAGCTTGGCCGTGGGAGGCGAGACCCAGTACTTC	CASSLAVGGETQYF
few	TRBJ1-1	.	TRBV5-6	TGTGCCAGCAGCCGCACAGCGAACACTGAAGCTTTCTTT	CASSRTANTEAFF
.	TRBJ2-3	TRBD2	TRBV7-6	TGTGCCAGCAGCTTAATGGGACTAGCGGGGACCAGCACAGATACGCAGTATTTT	CASSLMGLAGTSTDTQYF
.	TRBJ1-1	TRBD1	TRBV6-5	TGTGCCAGCAGTTTGGACAGGGGGACTGAAGCTTTCTTT	CASSLDRGTEAFF
.	TRBJ1-3	.	TRBV5-1	TGCGCCAGCAGCTTGTACGGTACTGCGGACACCATATATTTT	CASSLYGTADTIYF
.	TRBJ2-6	TRBD1	TRBV19	TGTGCCAGTAGTACAAGGGACAGTCGCTCTGGGGCCAACGTCCTGACTTTC	CASSTRDSRSGANVLTF
.	TRBJ2-3	.	TRBV5-1	TGCGCCAGCAGCTTACCGAGCGGAAGCACAGATACGCAGTATTTT	CASSLPSGSTDTQYF
few	TRBJ2-5	TRBD2	TRBV5-1	TGCGCCAGCAGCTTGACTAGCGGGGGGACACAAGAGACCCAGTACTTC	CASSLTSGGTQETQYF
.	TRBJ1-1	.	TRBV21-1	TGTGCCAGCAGCAAAGCTTTCGGACAGCCCAGTAGGGCTGAAGCTTTCTTT	CASSKAFGQPSRAEAFF
.	TRBJ1-2	.	TRBV6-1	TGTGCCAGCAGTGAAGTAAACAGGGACTATGGCTACACCTTC	CASSEVNRDYGYTF